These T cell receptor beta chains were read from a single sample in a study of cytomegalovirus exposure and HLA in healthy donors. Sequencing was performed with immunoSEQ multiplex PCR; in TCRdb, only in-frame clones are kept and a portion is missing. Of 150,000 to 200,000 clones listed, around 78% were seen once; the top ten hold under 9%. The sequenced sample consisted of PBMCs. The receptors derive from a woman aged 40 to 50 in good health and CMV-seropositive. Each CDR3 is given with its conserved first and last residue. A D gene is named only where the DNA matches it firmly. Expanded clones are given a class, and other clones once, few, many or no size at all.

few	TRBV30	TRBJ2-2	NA	TGTGCCTGGAGTGTTGAGGGCACCGGGGAGCTGTTTTTT	CAWSVEGTGELFF
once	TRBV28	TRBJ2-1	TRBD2	TGTGCCAGCAGTTACCCGGGGGGGGTCAATGAGCAGTTCTTC	CASSYPGGVNEQFF
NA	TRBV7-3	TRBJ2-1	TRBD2	TGTGCCAGCAGCTTAGGTTTGCTAGCGGGGAGCAATGAGCAGTTCTTC	CASSLGLLAGSNEQFF
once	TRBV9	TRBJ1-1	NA	TGTGCCAGCAGCGTATCGGGAAGCAGCGGGCACACTGAAGCTTTCTTT	CASSVSGSSGHTEAFF
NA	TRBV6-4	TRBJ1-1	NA	TGTGCCAGCAGTCGGGAGGTGAACACTGAAGCTTTCTTT	CASSREVNTEAFF
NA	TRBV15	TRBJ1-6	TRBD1	TGTGCCACCAGTGAGATGGACAGGGCGTCCAAGAATTCACCCCTCCACTTT	CATSEMDRASKNSPLHF
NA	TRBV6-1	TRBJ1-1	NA	TGTGCCAGCACGGAGAACAGACAGGCTTTCTTT	CASTENRQAFF
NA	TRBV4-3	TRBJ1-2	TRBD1	TGCGCCAGCAGCCAAGAACACAGGGGGGCCGGCGGCTACACCTTC	CASSQEHRGAGGYTF
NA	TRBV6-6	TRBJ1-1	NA	TGTGCCAGCAGTTACTCACCTATGGTGGCTGAAGCTTTCTTT	CASSYSPMVAEAFF
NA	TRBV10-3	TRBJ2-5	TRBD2	TGTGCCATCAGTGAGTCGGCGGGGGGAAACCGCCAAGAGACCCAGTACTTC	CAISESAGGNRQETQYF
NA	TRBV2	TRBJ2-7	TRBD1	TGTGCCAGCAGGGCGGATACGGGACAGGTTACCTACGAGCAGTACTTC	CASRADTGQVTYEQYF
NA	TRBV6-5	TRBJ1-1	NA	TGTGCCAGCAGTCTAGCCGGGGGGTACACTGAAGCTTTCTTT	CASSLAGGYTEAFF
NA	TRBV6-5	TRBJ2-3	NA	TGTGCCAGCCGTAAGGACAGCTATGCCACAGATACGCAGTATTTT	CASRKDSYATDTQYF
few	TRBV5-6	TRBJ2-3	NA	TGTGCCAGCAGCTTGATGATCGTTCTCCTGGCGGGAACAGATACGCAGTATTTT	CASSLMIVLLAGTDTQYF
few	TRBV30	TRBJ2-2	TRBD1	TGTGCCTGGAAGCGAGGGGACAGGGGATTCGACACCGGGGAGCTGTTTTTT	CAWKRGDRGFDTGELFF
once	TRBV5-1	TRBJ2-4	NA	TGCGCCAGCAGCGAGGACGGGGACTCCCGAAACATTCAGTACTTC	CASSEDGDSRNIQYF
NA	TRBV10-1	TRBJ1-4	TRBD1	TGCGCCAGACCGGGACAGGAATTGGAAAAACTGTTTTTT	CARPGQELEKLFF
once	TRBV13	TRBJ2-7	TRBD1	TGTGCCAGCAGCGCCTACCCACGGGACAGGGACTTATTC	CASSAYPRDRDLF
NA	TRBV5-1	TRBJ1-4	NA	TGCGCCAGCAGCTTGGGACAGAACAATGAAAAACTGTTTTTT	CASSLGQNNEKLFF
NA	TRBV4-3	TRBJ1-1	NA	TGCGCCAGCAGCCAAGATATACGACAGTGGAGCACTGAAGCTTTCTTT	CASSQDIRQWSTEAFF
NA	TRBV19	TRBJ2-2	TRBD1	TGTGCCAGTAGTCATACAGGGGGCACAACCGGGGAGCTGTTTTTT	CASSHTGGTTGELFF
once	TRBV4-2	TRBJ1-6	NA	TGTGCCAGCAGCCAAGATAGAGCTTCTAATTCACCCCTCCACTTT	CASSQDRASNSPLHF
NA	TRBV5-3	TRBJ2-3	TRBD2	TGTGCCAGAAGCTTCCCCCGCGGGGGGGACCACACAGATACGCAGTATTTT	CARSFPRGGDHTDTQYF
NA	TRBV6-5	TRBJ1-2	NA	TGTGCCAGCAGCCGGGGACTCTACTATGGCTACACCTTC	CASSRGLYYGYTF
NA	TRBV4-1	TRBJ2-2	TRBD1	TGCGCCAGCAGCCCCCGGGACAGGGGGCTCACCGGGGAGCTGTTTTTT	CASSPRDRGLTGELFF
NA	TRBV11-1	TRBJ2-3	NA	TGTGCCAGCAGCTTCCGGGGGAGGATCGGCACAGATACGCAGTATTTT	CASSFRGRIGTDTQYF
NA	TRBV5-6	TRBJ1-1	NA	TGTGCCAGCAGCTTGGCCAGCGGGTTTGTCGGCACTGAAGCTTTCTTT	CASSLASGFVGTEAFF
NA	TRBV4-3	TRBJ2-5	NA	TGCGCCAGCAGCCAAGGGGTCGGAGGTAAAGAGACCCAGTACTTC	CASSQGVGGKETQYF
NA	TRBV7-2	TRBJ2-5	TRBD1	TGTGCCAGCAGCCCGGGGACAGGGGAGACCCAGTACTTC	CASSPGTGETQYF
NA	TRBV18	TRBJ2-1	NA	TGTGCCAGCTCACCGGCCGGGACAATCTCCTACAATGAGCAGTTCTTC	CASSPAGTISYNEQFF
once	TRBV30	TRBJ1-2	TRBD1	TGTGCCTGGAGGGGAGGGACAGGAGTGCCCTACACCTTC	CAWRGGTGVPYTF
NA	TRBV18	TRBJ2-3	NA	TGTGCCAGCTCACCACGGGAACGGGACACAGATACGCAGTATTTT	CASSPRERDTDTQYF
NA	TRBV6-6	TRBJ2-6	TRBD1	TGTGCCAGCAGTTACCGCACAGGGGCTGGGGCCAACGTCCTGACTTTC	CASSYRTGAGANVLTF
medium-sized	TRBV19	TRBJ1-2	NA	TGTGCCAGTAGTATCCAGGACTATGGCTACACCTTC	CASSIQDYGYTF
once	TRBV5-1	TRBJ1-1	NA	TGCGCCAGCGCATTACCGACAGTGAACACTGAAGCTTTCTTT	CASALPTVNTEAFF
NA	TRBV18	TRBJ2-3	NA	TGTGCCAGCTCGTCTAGCAGCACAGATACGCAGTATTTT	CASSSSSTDTQYF
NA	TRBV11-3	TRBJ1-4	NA	TGTGCCTTATCCGGAGGGGTAATAGAAAAACTGTTTTTT	CALSGGVIEKLFF
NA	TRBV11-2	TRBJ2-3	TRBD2	TGTGCCAGCAGCTTAGGTGCGGGGGGAGATACGCAGTATTTT	CASSLGAGGDTQYF
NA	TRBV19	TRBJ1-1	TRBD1	TGTGCCAGTAGTGTAACAGGGGGCAACACTGAAGCTTTCTTT	CASSVTGGNTEAFF
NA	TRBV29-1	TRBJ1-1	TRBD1	TGCAGCGGGACAGGGGGGCGCACTGAAGCTTTCTTT	CSGTGGRTEAFF
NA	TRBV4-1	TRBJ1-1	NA	TGCGCCAGCAGCCAACCCACCGGGACACCCCAACGGAAAGCTTTCTTT	CASSQPTGTPQRKAFF
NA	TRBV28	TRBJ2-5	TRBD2	TGTGCCAGCAGATACTACAAGACTAGCGGGCCAGAGACCCAGTACTTC	CASRYYKTSGPETQYF
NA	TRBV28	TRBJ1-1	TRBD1	TGTGCCAGCAGTTCTGCAGGGGGCCGGACTGAAGCTTTCTTT	CASSSAGGRTEAFF
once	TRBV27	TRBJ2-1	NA	TGTGCCAGCAGAGACGGGGGTTGGTTTAATGAGCAGTTCTTC	CASRDGGWFNEQFF
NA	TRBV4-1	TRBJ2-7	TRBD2	TGCGCCAGCAGCCCCCAGGTCGGGGGGTGGTACGAGCAGTACTTC	CASSPQVGGWYEQYF